The clone carrying this TCR beta chain was seen a handful of times. Germline is not matched at one junction end, which may reflect a read error. CDR1 SGHRS and CDR2 YFSETQ come from the germline V gene. This CDR3 contains 13 residues. The sample is drawn from a study of blood T cell repertoires in COVID-19. Study-wide background: From T cells, B-cell-depleted T cells, or PBMCs came the material, which was cDNA or gDNA.

Sequencing used immunoSEQ multiplex PCR; TCRdb keeps in-frame clones, though not all of them. The table has under 350,000 clones, approximately 88% seen once. The sequence was obtained from a man aged 50-60 years with acute or convalescent COVID-19. This chain links TRBV5-1 with TRBJ2-1; D is unresolved. The sequenced sample was peripheral blood. The CDR3 reads CASSTENYYEQFF. CDR3 in DNA: TGCGCCAGCAGCACGGAAAACTACTATGAGCAGTTCTTC.